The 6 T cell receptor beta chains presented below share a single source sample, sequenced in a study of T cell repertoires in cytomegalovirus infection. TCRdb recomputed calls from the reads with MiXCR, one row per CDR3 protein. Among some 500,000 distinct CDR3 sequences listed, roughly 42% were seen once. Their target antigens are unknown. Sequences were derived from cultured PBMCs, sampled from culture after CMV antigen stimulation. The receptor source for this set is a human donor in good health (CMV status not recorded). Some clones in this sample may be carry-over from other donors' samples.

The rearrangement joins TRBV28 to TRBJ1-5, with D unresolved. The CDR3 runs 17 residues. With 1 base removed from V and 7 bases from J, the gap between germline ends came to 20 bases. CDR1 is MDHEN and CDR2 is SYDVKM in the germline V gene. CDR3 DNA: TGTGCCAGCAGTTTATTTACGGCGCCGAGGCGGGGACAGCCCCAGCATTTT. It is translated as CASSLFTAPRRGQPQHF.

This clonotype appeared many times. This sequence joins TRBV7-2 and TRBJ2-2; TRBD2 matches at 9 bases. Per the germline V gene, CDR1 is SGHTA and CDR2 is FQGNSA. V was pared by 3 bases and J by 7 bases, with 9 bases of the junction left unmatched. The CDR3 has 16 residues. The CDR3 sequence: CASSFSAGGLIGELFF. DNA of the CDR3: TGTGCCAGCAGCTTTAGTGCGGGAGGGCTGATCGGGGAGCTGTTTTTT.

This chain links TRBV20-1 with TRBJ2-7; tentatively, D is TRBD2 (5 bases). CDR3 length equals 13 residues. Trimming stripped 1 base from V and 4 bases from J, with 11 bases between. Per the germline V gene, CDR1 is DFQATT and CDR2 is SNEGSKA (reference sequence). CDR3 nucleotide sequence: TGCAGTGCTAGAGGTCCTAGCAGGTACGAGCAGTACTTC. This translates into CSARGPSRYEQYF.

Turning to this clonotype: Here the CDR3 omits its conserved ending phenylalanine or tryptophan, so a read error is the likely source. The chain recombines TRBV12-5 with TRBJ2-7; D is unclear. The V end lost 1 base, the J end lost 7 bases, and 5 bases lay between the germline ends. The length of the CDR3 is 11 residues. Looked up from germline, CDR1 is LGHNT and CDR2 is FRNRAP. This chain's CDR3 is CASGLGREQYY. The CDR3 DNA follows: TGTGCTAGTGGTTTGGGAAGGGAGCAGTACTAC.

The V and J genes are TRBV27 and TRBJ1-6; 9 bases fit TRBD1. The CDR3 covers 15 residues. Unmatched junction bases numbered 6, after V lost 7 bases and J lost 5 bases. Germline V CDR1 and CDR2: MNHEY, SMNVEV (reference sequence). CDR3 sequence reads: CASTFGDRDNSPLHF. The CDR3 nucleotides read TGTGCCAGCACTTTTGGGGACAGGGATAATTCACCCCTCCACTTT.

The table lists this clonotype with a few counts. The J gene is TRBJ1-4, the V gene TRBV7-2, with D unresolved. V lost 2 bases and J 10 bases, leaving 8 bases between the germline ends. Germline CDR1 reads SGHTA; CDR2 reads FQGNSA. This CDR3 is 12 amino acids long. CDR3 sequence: CASSLWGGKLFF. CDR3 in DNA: TGTGCCAGCAGCTTATGGGGTGGAAAACTGTTTTTT.